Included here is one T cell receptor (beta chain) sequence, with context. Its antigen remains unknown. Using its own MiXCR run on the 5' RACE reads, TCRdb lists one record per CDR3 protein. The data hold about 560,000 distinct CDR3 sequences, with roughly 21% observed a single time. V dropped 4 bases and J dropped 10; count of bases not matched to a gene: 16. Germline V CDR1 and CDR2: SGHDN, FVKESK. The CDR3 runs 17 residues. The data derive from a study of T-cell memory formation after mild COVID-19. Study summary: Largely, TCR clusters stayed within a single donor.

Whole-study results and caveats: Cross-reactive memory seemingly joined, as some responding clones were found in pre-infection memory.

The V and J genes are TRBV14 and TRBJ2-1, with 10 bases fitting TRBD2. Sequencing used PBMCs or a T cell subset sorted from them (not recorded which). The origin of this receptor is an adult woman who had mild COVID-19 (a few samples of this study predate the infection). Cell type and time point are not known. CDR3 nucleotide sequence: TGTGCCAGCAGCCCGAGGGGTCGGACTAGCGGTCGCGGGGAGCAGTTCTTC. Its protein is CASSPRGRTSGRGEQFF.